The 28 T cell receptor beta chains presented below share a single source sample, sequenced in a study of identical twins. TCRdb fed the 5' RACE reads into MiXCR, producing one record per CDR3 protein. The data contain about 900,000 distinct CDR3 sequences, 9% to 15% of them singletons. The sample was also reused in another study, on yellow fever vaccine responses in identical twins.

The sequencing sample was made of PBMCs. The source is a woman younger than 35 in good health.

The chain is built from TRBV2 and TRBJ1-2, with 9 bases that match TRBD1. Germline lookup yields CDR1 SNHLY and CDR2 FYNNEI. This CDR3 contains 15 residues. Trimming cost V 5 bases and J 5 bases; bases outside gene matches: 9. CDR3 amino acids: CASSRTGAQLYGYTF. CDR3 bases: TGTGCCAGCAGTAGGACAGGGGCCCAACTATATGGCTACACCTTC.

The chain couples TRBV20-1 to TRBJ2-7; D uncertain. The germline V gene has CDR1 DFQATT and CDR2 SNEGSKA (reference sequence). This CDR3 spans 15 amino acids. V was pared by 0 bases and J by 0 bases, with 12 bases between. The CDR3 loop is CSARDLHSLSYEQYF. CDR3 nucleotides: TGCAGTGCTAGAGATCTGCACAGTCTCTCCTACGAGCAGTACTTC.

This clonotype has ten or more counts. V gene TRBV28 combines with J gene TRBJ2-7; 9 bases line up with TRBD1. V trimming: 6 bases; J trimming: 5 bases; junction bases outside the gene matches: 2. The CDR3 length is 12 residues. Germline-derived CDR1 and CDR2 are MDHEN and SYDVKM. As DNA, the CDR3 is TGTGCCAGCAGGGACAGGGGAAACGAGCAGTACTTC. Translated, it gives CASRDRGNEQYF.

The chain is built from TRBV6-1 and TRBJ2-5; 9 nucleotides agree with TRBD2. Looked up from germline, CDR1 is MNHNS and CDR2 is SASEGT. Trimming took 5 bases from V and 7 from J; bases not matched to a gene: 8. The CDR3 contains 14 residues. The CDR3 DNA reads as TGTGCCAGCAGTCCCCTAGCGGGACCAATGACCCAGTACTTC. It specifies CASSPLAGPMTQYF.

In this sample, this clonotype turned up a few times. The chain couples TRBV3-1 to TRBJ2-7, with TRBD2 matching 9 bases. Germline values: CDR1 LGHDT, CDR2 YNNKEL (reference sequence). The V segment lost 3 bases and the J segment 5 bases; nucleotides outside the gene matches: 11. The CDR3 totals 16 residues. The CDR3 is CASSHRMLAGRNEQYF. The DNA of the CDR3 is TGTGCCAGCAGCCATCGAATGCTAGCGGGACGGAACGAGCAGTACTTC.

This clonotype came up a few times. The chain is built from TRBV3-1 and TRBJ1-2; possibly TRBD1 for D (6 bases). CDR1 and CDR2 (germline): LGHDT, YNNKEL (reference sequence). CDR3 length: 14 residues. The germline V and J ends were trimmed by 1 base and 8 bases, with 14 bases remaining between them. CDR3 DNA: TGTGCCAGCAGCCAAGGACAGGCTCTCGGGGGCTACACCTTC. The encoded protein is CASSQGQALGGYTF.

The V and J genes are TRBV15 and TRBJ2-1; D possibly corresponds to TRBD2 (10 bases). V was pared by 5 bases and J by 7 bases, with 30 bases between. This CDR3 is built from 19 residues. Germline-derived CDR1 and CDR2 are LNHNV and YYDKDF (reference sequence). CDR3 bases: TGTGCCACCAGCTTGGACAGGGGAGGTCTAGCGGGAGTCTATAATGAGCAGTTCTTC. Protein: CATSLDRGGLAGVYNEQFF.

The count of this clonotype is one. J is TRBJ2-5 and V is TRBV12-3 or TRBV12-4; 8 nucleotides match TRBD1. CDR3 length equals 16 residues. V lost 1 base to trimming and J lost 3 bases; unmatched junction nucleotides: 7. Here the CDR3 reads CASSLGAGGTEETQYF. The CDR3 DNA reads as TGTGCCAGCAGTTTAGGGGCAGGGGGCACGGAAGAGACCCAGTACTTC.

This clonotype appeared a few times. The chain links TRBV6-5 to TRBJ2-3; 11 nucleotides line up with TRBD1. J lost 4 bases, V lost 0 bases, and 6 bases had no gene match. The CDR3 covers 17 residues. Germline V gene sequence: CDR1 MNHEY, CDR2 SVGAGI. CDR3 DNA sequence: TGTGCCAGCAGTTACTCGAGAGGGACAGGGGGACCAGATACGCAGTATTTT. Amino acids: CASSYSRGTGGPDTQYF.

This clonotype was seen only a few times. This chain joins TRBV12-3 or TRBV12-4 and TRBJ1-2, with D possibly being TRBD1 (5 bases). Trimming took off 11 bases at V and 6 bases at J, with 22 bases between the two ends. The CDR3 totals 14 residues. The CDR3 DNA follows: TGTGCCTCGAGGGGTCCCCTGAGGTATGATGGCTACACCTTC. Residues: CASRGPLRYDGYTF.

This clonotype was recorded a few times. V gene TRBV7-3 combines with J gene TRBJ2-4; tentatively, D is TRBD2 (6 bases). V was clipped by 5 bases and J by 0 bases, with 20 bases between them. Germline V gene data show CDR1 as SGHTA and CDR2 as FQGTGA. The CDR3 has 18 residues. The CDR3 spells CASSPRDSGGLAKNIQYF. CDR3 coding DNA: TGTGCCAGCAGCCCCCGGGACTCCGGGGGACTAGCCAAAAACATTCAGTACTTC.

The chain has TRBV6-5 and TRBJ1-2; D not resolved. Trimming stripped 3 bases from V and 8 bases from J, with 13 bases between. The length of the CDR3 is 13 residues. Germline-derived CDR1 and CDR2 are MNHEY and SVGAGI. DNA of the CDR3: TGTGCCAGCAGTTATGATGGCTTAGGGGGCTACACCTTC. It translates to CASSYDGLGGYTF.

This chain connects TRBV7-9 to TRBJ1-4, with a weak D call TRBD1 (6 bases). V lost 5 bases to trimming and J lost 6 bases, with 16 bases between them. Germline values: CDR1 SEHNR, CDR2 FQNEAQ (reference sequence). This CDR3 spans 15 amino acids. Written as DNA, the CDR3 is TGTGCCAGCAGCCTAGGCGCAGGGGACGATGAAAAACTGTTTTTT. Its protein product is CASSLGAGDDEKLFF. The whole variable domain, remainder taken from reference TRBV7-9 and TRBJ1-4, is DTGVSQNPRHKITKRGQNVTFRCDPISEHNRLYWYRQTLGQGPEFLTYFQNEAQLEKSRLLSDRFSAERPKGSFSTLEIQRTEQGDSAMYLCASSLGAGDDEKLFFGSGTQLSVL.

This clonotype was detected ten times or more. The genes are TRBV12-3 or TRBV12-4 and TRBJ1-6, with 10 bases fitting TRBD1. The V gene end was trimmed by 7 bases and the J gene end by 10 bases; junction bases not matched to a gene: 10. This CDR3 comprises 15 residues. CDR3 in amino acids: CASIRGQGDGSPLHF. The CDR3 DNA sequence: TGTGCCAGCATCCGAGGACAGGGGGACGGCTCACCCCTCCACTTT.

A few counts support this clonotype. The chain uses TRBV6-5 and TRBJ1-1; 8 positions agree with TRBD1. The CDR3 totals 15 residues. J was trimmed by 0 bases and V by 4 bases; bases with no gene match: 4. The germline V gene encodes CDR1 MNHEY and CDR2 SVGAGI. CDR3 region: CASSSRGRLNTEAFF. Written as DNA, the CDR3 is TGTGCCAGCAGTTCCAGGGGGCGCCTGAACACTGAAGCTTTCTTT.

V and J are TRBV7-8 and TRBJ2-5, with TRBD1 as a possible D gene (6 bases). V lost 2 bases and J 5 bases, leaving 15 bases between the germline ends. There are 15 residues in the CDR3. Looked up from germline, CDR1 is SGHVS and CDR2 is FQNEAQ. The CDR3 is CASSLRQGFKETQYF. The DNA for the CDR3 is TGTGCCAGCAGCTTAAGGCAGGGGTTTAAGGAGACCCAGTACTTC.

The chain combines TRBV3-1 with TRBJ2-7; a weak D match, TRBD2 (7 bases). Germline V gives CDR1 LGHDT, CDR2 YNNKEL (reference sequence). The CDR3 has 15 amino acids. The V and J ends lost 3 bases and 5 bases respectively, with 17 bases between them. CDR3 sequence reads: CASSQSSGGFDEQYV. The CDR3, as DNA: TGTGCCAGCAGCCAGTCTTCGGGGGGCTTCGACGAGCAGTACGTC.

The V call is TRBV4-1, the J call TRBJ2-7; TRBD2 agrees at 10 bases. The CDR3 consists of 16 residues. Germline loops: CDR1 MGHRA, CDR2 YSYEKL. The V segment lost 0 bases and the J segment 2 bases; nucleotides outside the gene matches: 4. The CDR3 sequence is CASSQDTGTSAYEQYF. CDR3 coding DNA: TGCGCCAGCAGCCAAGATACCGGGACTAGCGCCTACGAGCAGTACTTC.

In this sample, this clonotype turned up a few times. The V and J genes are TRBV20-1 and TRBJ2-1; D may be TRBD1 or TRBD2 (5 bases each). The CDR3 extends over 12 amino acids. The V and J ends lost 0 bases and 8 bases respectively, with 8 bases between them. Germline CDR1 is DFQATT and CDR2 is SNEGSKA (reference sequence). The CDR3 sequence is CSAREMGDEQFF. CDR3 sequence (DNA): TGCAGTGCTAGAGAAATGGGGGATGAGCAGTTCTTC.

In this sample, this clonotype turned up a few times. The chain employs TRBV2 and TRBJ2-7; D not certain. The CDR3 is 13 amino acids. V gave up 6 bases and J gave up 5 bases, with 14 bases separating them. In germline, CDR1 is SNHLY, CDR2 FYNNEI. CDR3 nucleotides: TGTGCCAGCAGGGAGCCGCCAGGAAACGAGCAGTACTTC. This gives the protein CASREPPGNEQYF.

This clonotype was counted at least ten times. The chain couples TRBV7-9 to TRBJ2-1; 7 bases are shared with TRBD1. Germline V gives CDR1 SEHNR, CDR2 FQNEAQ (reference sequence). The CDR3 loop spans 12 amino acids. With 5 bases clipped from V and 9 bases from J, the junction kept 4 bases outside the gene matches. CDR3 loop: CASSPRDSEQFF. DNA of the CDR3: TGTGCCAGCAGCCCTAGGGACAGTGAGCAGTTCTTC.

This clonotype was counted only a few times. V gene TRBV15 combines with J gene TRBJ2-7; TRBD2 is a possible D gene (5 bases). Germline lookup yields CDR1 LNHNV and CDR2 YYDKDF (reference sequence). This CDR3 comprises 13 residues. Trimming took 3 bases from V and 7 from J, leaving 13 bases between them. The CDR3 DNA reads as TGTGCCACCAGCAGGGTAGTGGAGCGGGAGCAGTACGTC. It is translated as CATSRVVEREQYV.

In this sample, this clonotype turned up many times. The genes are TRBV20-1 and TRBJ1-1, with D possibly TRBD1 on 5 matching bases. The CDR3 totals 16 residues. V lost 1 base, J lost 2 bases, and 17 bases lay in between. Germline CDR1 DFQATT, CDR2 SNEGSKA (reference sequence). The CDR3 DNA reads TGCAGTGCTAGAGTATTGGGGGGACTCACTAACACTGAAGCTTTCTTT. Encoded protein: CSARVLGGLTNTEAFF.

This clonotype was observed at least ten times. The J gene is TRBJ2-5, the V gene TRBV6-5; D is unresolved. V dropped 1 base and J dropped 0 bases, with 12 bases sitting between them. The CDR3 covers 16 residues. Germline V gives CDR1 MNHEY, CDR2 SVGAGI. The CDR3 nucleotides are TGTGCCAGCAGTTACTTTGGTTCCATGTACCAAGAGACCCAGTACTTC. Its protein is CASSYFGSMYQETQYF.

About this clonotype itself: The CDR3 end shows no conserved phenylalanine or tryptophan, and so a read error is likely. The gene calls are TRBV7-3 and TRBJ2-7; no clear D. V was trimmed by 5 bases and J by 0 bases, leaving 14 bases between them. Germline V CDR1 and CDR2: SGHTA, FQGTGA. CDR3 length equals 15 residues. DNA for the CDR3: TGTGCCAGCAGCCCCGCCCCAAGCAACTCCTACGAGCAGTACTCC. This gives the protein CASSPAPSNSYEQYS.

Notes on this clonotype: Germline is not matched at one junction end, which may reflect a read error. The chain combines TRBV3-1 with TRBJ1-5; D is ambiguous. This CDR3 comprises 15 residues. Germline V gene sequence: CDR1 LGHDT, CDR2 YNNKEL (reference sequence). CDR3 DNA: TGTGCCTGCAGCCAATCTGACATTCTCAATCAGCCCCAGCATTTT. This gives the protein CACSQSDILNQPQHF.

This chain uses TRBV20-1 with TRBJ2-5; weak D call: TRBD1 (5 bases). CDR3 length equals 13 residues. V lost 6 bases to trimming and J lost 1 base, with 12 bases between them. The germline V gene encodes CDR1 DFQATT and CDR2 SNEGSKA (reference sequence). CDR3 residues: CSAGPRAQETQYF. CDR3 nucleotides: TGCAGTGCGGGGCCCAGGGCCCAAGAGACCCAGTACTTC.

This clonotype occurred a few times. CDR3 DNA sequence: TGTGCCAGCAGTTTACTAGGGACTAGCGGGATGAACGAGCAGTACTTC. This codes for CASSLLGTSGMNEQYF. V is TRBV12-3 or TRBV12-4 and J is TRBJ2-7; 13 positions agree with TRBD2. The CDR3 is 16 residues long. V dropped 2 bases and J dropped 5; count of bases not matched to a gene: 6.